Listed below are T cell receptor beta chains from one sample, sequenced in a study of shared clonotypes between healthy human individuals. The data were produced by immunoSEQ multiplex PCR, yet TCRdb's version contains in-frame clones alone and is incomplete. The profile shows about 2.1 million clones, just under 95% of them singletons. Sequencing was carried out using naive CD8+ T cells from PBMCs. The source of these receptors is a young man in good health. Some clones in this sample may be carry-over from other donors' samples. CDR3s include the opening cysteine and the closing phenylalanine or tryptophan. The order of the fields is J gene, D gene, V gene, clone size, CDR3 protein, CDR3 DNA. The D gene is left open where the match is weak. Only some rows state a clone size, as once, few, many or a class for expanded clones.

TRBJ2-7	.	TRBV9	.	CASSAHPAGPYEQYF	TGTGCCAGCAGCGCCCACCCAGCAGGTCCTTACGAGCAGTACTTC
TRBJ2-7	TRBD1	TRBV25-1	.	CASSDRGPYEQYF	TGTGCCAGCAGTGACAGGGGGCCCTACGAGCAGTACTTC
TRBJ1-2	.	TRBV2	.	CASSEDRSSKGYTF	TGTGCCAGCAGTGAAGATCGGAGCTCAAAAGGCTACACCTTC
TRBJ2-1	TRBD2	TRBV29-1	.	CSVPGLRTHNEQFF	TGCAGCGTCCCGGGACTACGAACACACAATGAGCAGTTCTTC
TRBJ2-7	.	TRBV29-1	.	CSVQEGAYYYEQYF	TGCAGCGTCCAGGAGGGGGCATACTACTACGAGCAGTACTTC
TRBJ2-7	TRBD2	TRBV27	.	CASTSGRGFEQYF	TGTGCCAGTACTAGCGGGAGGGGGTTCGAGCAGTACTTC
TRBJ2-7	TRBD2	TRBV30	.	CACNLLAGSYEQYF	TGTGCCTGCAACTTACTAGCGGGGTCCTACGAGCAGTACTTC
TRBJ1-2	TRBD1	TRBV5-4	.	CASSSGTVYGYTF	TGTGCCAGCAGCTCCGGGACAGTCTATGGCTACACCTTC
TRBJ1-2	TRBD1	TRBV5-1	.	CASSEEQGRNGYTF	TGCGCCAGCAGCGAAGAACAGGGGCGTAATGGCTACACCTTC
TRBJ2-2	TRBD2	TRBV10-3	.	CAISGPRHSGTSGRRGTGELFF	TGTGCCATCAGCGGACCCAGACACTCCGGGACTAGCGGGAGGAGGGGCACCGGGGAGCTGTTTTTT
TRBJ2-3	TRBD2	TRBV7-9	.	CASSPRGSGPTDTQYF	TGTGCCAGCAGCCCCCGAGGTAGCGGGCCGACAGATACGCAGTATTTT
TRBJ2-7	.	TRBV15	.	CATSRDRTLLGAGNEQYF	TGTGCCACCAGCAGAGATCGTACCCTTCTGGGTGCTGGGAACGAGCAGTACTTC
TRBJ2-1	.	TRBV6-5	.	CASSHSFGQKPNEQFF	TGTGCCAGCAGTCACTCCTTTGGACAGAAACCCAATGAGCAGTTCTTC
TRBJ1-1	.	TRBV13	.	CASSGDTEATEAFF	TGTGCCAGCAGCGGGGACACCGAGGCAACTGAAGCTTTCTTT
TRBJ1-1	.	TRBV5-6	.	CASSLGKAEAFF	TGTGCCAGCAGCTTGGGGAAGGCGGAAGCTTTCTTT
TRBJ2-7	.	TRBV5-6	.	CASSLGRLSSYEQYF	TGTGCCAGCAGCCTAGGGAGGCTCAGCTCCTACGAGCAGTACTTC
TRBJ1-5	.	TRBV10-3	.	CAIRSSEGNQPQHF	TGTGCCATCAGGAGCTCGGAAGGCAATCAGCCCCAGCATTTT
TRBJ1-1	.	TRBV28	few	CASSFGRGFTEAFF	TGTGCCAGCAGTTTTGGACGAGGGTTTACTGAAGCTTTCTTT
TRBJ1-2	.	TRBV9	.	CASSDHPSDSGYTF	TGTGCCAGCAGCGACCATCCCTCCGACTCCGGCTACACCTTC
TRBJ1-1	.	TRBV6-1	.	CASPAQALNTEAFF	TGTGCCAGCCCAGCTCAGGCCCTGAACACTGAAGCTTTCTTT
TRBJ2-2	TRBD1	TRBV6-4	.	CASSAHPKRTGDPGELFF	TGTGCCAGCAGTGCCCACCCGAAAAGAACAGGGGATCCCGGGGAGCTGTTTTTT
TRBJ2-7	.	TRBV7-6	.	CASSLEHGSYEQYF	TGTGCCAGCAGCTTAGAACATGGGTCCTACGAGCAGTACTTC
TRBJ1-2	.	TRBV28	.	CASSPMGVTTNYGYTF	TGTGCCAGCAGTCCAATGGGGGTCACCACTAACTATGGCTACACCTTC
TRBJ2-1	.	TRBV29-1	.	CSVEEGSGSYNEQFF	TGCAGCGTTGAAGAGGGCAGCGGTTCCTACAATGAGCAGTTCTTC
TRBJ2-3	TRBD2	TRBV5-1	.	CASSFLGGRGTDTQYF	TGCGCCAGCAGCTTTCTCGGCGGGAGGGGCACAGATACGCAGTATTTT
TRBJ2-3	.	TRBV4-1	once	CASSPARIESTDTQYF	TGCGCCAGCAGCCCAGCAAGAATCGAATCCACAGATACGCAGTATTTT
TRBJ2-7	.	TRBV29-1	.	CSVGVQESYEQYF	TGCAGCGTAGGGGTCCAGGAATCCTACGAGCAGTACTTC
TRBJ1-1	TRBD1	TRBV2	.	CASRGWTGNTEAFF	TGTGCCAGCAGGGGTTGGACAGGGAACACTGAAGCTTTCTTT
TRBJ2-1	.	TRBV7-9	.	CASSLEGGGLGSYNEQFF	TGTGCCAGCAGCTTAGAGGGGGGCGGCCTTGGCTCCTACAATGAGCAGTTCTTC
TRBJ2-2	.	TRBV7-9	.	CASSPTWGGELFF	TGTGCCAGCAGCCCCACGTGGGGCGGGGAGCTGTTTTTT
TRBJ2-7	.	TRBV27	.	CASSLSAGGTYEQYF	TGTGCCAGCAGTTTATCGGCGGGCGGCACCTACGAGCAGTACTTC
TRBJ1-1	.	TRBV7-9	.	CASSLGFTEAFF	TGTGCCAGCAGCTTAGGTTTCACTGAAGCTTTCTTT
TRBJ2-4	.	TRBV7-8	.	CASSPGGSLAKNIQYF	TGTGCCAGCAGCCCCGGGGGCAGCCTAGCCAAAAACATTCAGTACTTC
TRBJ2-7	.	TRBV14	.	CASSQGWVYEQYF	TGTGCCAGCAGCCAAGGATGGGTCTACGAGCAGTACTTC
TRBJ1-2	.	TRBV19	.	CASSPGPALYGYTF	TGTGCCAGTAGCCCTGGCCCTGCCCTTTATGGCTACACCTTC
TRBJ2-5	.	TRBV9	.	CASSVSGDKTQYF	TGTGCCAGCAGCGTGTCGGGCGACAAGACCCAGTACTTC
TRBJ1-5	.	TRBV9	.	CASTPGPATQPQHF	TGTGCCAGCACCCCCGGGCCGGCCACTCAGCCCCAGCATTTT
TRBJ2-3	TRBD2	TRBV7-8	.	CASSLVAGSTDTQYF	TGTGCCAGCAGCTTAGTAGCGGGGAGCACAGATACGCAGTATTTT
TRBJ2-7	.	TRBV5-1	.	CASSPVGVGQYF	TGCGCCAGCAGCCCGGTCGGGGTAGGGCAGTACTTC
TRBJ1-1	.	TRBV4-2	.	CASSISGGSNTEAFF	TGTGCCAGCAGCATAAGCGGCGGATCGAACACTGAAGCTTTCTTT
TRBJ2-3	.	TRBV9	.	CASSVTTDTQYF	TGTGCCAGCAGCGTGACAACAGATACGCAGTATTTT
TRBJ2-3	.	TRBV30	.	CAWSVLENTDTQYF	TGTGCCTGGAGTGTCTTGGAGAACACAGATACGCAGTATTTT
TRBJ1-2	TRBD1	TRBV5-1	.	CASSFRQGTGYTF	TGCGCCAGCAGCTTTCGACAGGGAACGGGCTACACCTTC
TRBJ2-1	TRBD1	TRBV7-9	.	CASSSGDRGLNEQFF	TGTGCCAGCAGCTCGGGGGACAGGGGGCTGAATGAGCAGTTCTTC
TRBJ1-1	.	TRBV6-6	.	CASSYSPGDTEAFF	TGTGCCAGCAGTTACTCGCCCGGGGACACTGAAGCTTTCTTT
TRBJ1-1	TRBD1	TRBV5-1	.	CASSLGQGALSEAFF	TGCGCCAGCAGCTTGGGACAGGGGGCGCTTAGTGAAGCTTTCTTT
TRBJ2-7	TRBD2	TRBV7-9	.	CASSFGGRAWQYF	TGTGCCAGCAGCTTTGGCGGGAGGGCCTGGCAGTACTTC
TRBJ2-7	TRBD1	TRBV7-9	few	CASSDSPTGGYEQYF	TGTGCCAGCAGCGACTCCCCGACAGGGGGCTACGAGCAGTACTTC
TRBJ2-1	.	TRBV28	.	CASSLDTFGGNEQFF	TGTGCCAGCAGCCTTGACACTTTCGGCGGGAATGAGCAGTTCTTC
TRBJ2-7	.	TRBV7-9	.	CASSLDAGTYEQYF	TGTGCCAGCAGCTTAGATGCGGGGACCTACGAGCAGTACTTC
TRBJ2-5	TRBD2	TRBV27	.	CASSPTGGGETQYF	TGTGCCAGCAGTCCGACGGGGGGAGGCGAGACCCAGTACTTC
TRBJ2-7	.	TRBV5-6	.	CASSRGPRGEQYF	TGTGCCAGCAGTCGGGGGCCTAGGGGCGAGCAGTACTTC
TRBJ2-7	TRBD2	TRBV4-3	.	CASSQGRPGTSGSPLEQYF	TGCGCCAGCAGCCAAGGACGGCCCGGGACTAGCGGGAGCCCTCTCGAGCAGTACTTC
TRBJ2-4	TRBD1	TRBV5-1	.	CASSLLQGVENIQYF	TGCGCCAGCAGCTTGCTACAGGGGGTGGAAAACATTCAGTACTTC
TRBJ2-7	TRBD2	TRBV28	.	CASGASGGRADEQYF	TGTGCCAGCGGCGCCTCGGGCGGGAGGGCCGACGAGCAGTACTTC
TRBJ1-1	.	TRBV27	.	CASSLSPTANTEAFF	TGTGCCAGCAGTTTATCCCCGACAGCGAACACTGAAGCTTTCTTT
TRBJ2-7	TRBD1	TRBV7-9	.	CASSLDWDRSYEQYF	TGTGCCAGCAGCTTAGACTGGGACAGGTCCTACGAGCAGTACTTC
TRBJ2-2	TRBD2	TRBV6-5	.	CASSYYSSGRRELFF	TGTGCCAGCAGTTACTATTCTAGCGGGAGAAGGGAGCTGTTTTTT
TRBJ1-3	.	TRBV9	.	CASSSPRAQPGNTIYF	TGTGCCAGCAGCTCCCCGAGGGCACAACCTGGAAACACCATATATTTT
TRBJ2-5	TRBD1	TRBV9	.	CASSPSPQGAGETQYF	TGTGCCAGCAGCCCTAGCCCTCAGGGGGCGGGGGAGACCCAGTACTTC